The 20 T cell receptor beta chains below were found in one sample sequenced in a study of cytomegalovirus exposure and HLA in healthy donors (dated by TCRdb to about 2017). Libraries were prepared through the immunoSEQ multiplex PCR assay. For the multiplex PCR, a mixture combining 60 forward primers for TCR Vbeta segments and 13 reverse primers for TCR Jbeta segments was used. TCRdb holds this immuneACCESS table with in-frame rearrangements only. Some clones are missing; in checked studies, unresolved V genes explain under half, and the rest has no known cause. The sample table shows some 120,000 clones, and approximately 15% are seen once. 1.9% of the sample comes from the top ten. The material sequenced was PBMCs. The receptor set was obtained from a woman between 18 and 29 years old in good health and CMV-seronegative.

This chain joins TRBV5-4 and TRBJ2-1; TRBD2 matches at 10 bases. The CDR3 totals 15 residues. In germline, CDR1 is SGHNT, CDR2 YYREEE (reference sequence). Trimming removed 7 bases from V and 8 bases from J; junction bases left unmatched: 12. The CDR3 region is CASSMSGRAPDEQFF. The CDR3 DNA sequence: TGTGCCAGCTCCATGAGCGGGAGGGCCCCGGATGAGCAGTTCTTC.

This clone showed up just a few times. The chain is built from TRBV5-1 and TRBJ1-2; the match to TRBD1 covers 9 bases. Losses at the gene ends were 0 bases for V and 3 bases for J; bases not matched to a gene: 0. CDR3 length: 14 amino acids. Germline lookup yields CDR1 SGHRS and CDR2 YFSETQ. Here the CDR3 reads CASSLGTGDYGYTF. CDR3 coding DNA: TGCGCCAGCAGCTTGGGGACAGGGGACTATGGCTACACCTTC.

This clone was counted between two and nine times. V and J are TRBV2 and TRBJ2-3, with a tentative D call TRBD1 (6 bases). With 4 bases removed from V and 1 base from J, the gap between germline ends came to 6 bases. The CDR3 is 13 residues long. CDR1 and CDR2 (germline): SNHLY, FYNNEI. CDR3 sequence reads: CASSGQGTDTQYF. In nucleotides, the CDR3 is TGTGCCAGCAGTGGACAGGGCACAGATACGCAGTATTTT. Full variable domain (missing parts from reference TRBV2 and TRBJ2-3): EPEVTQTPSHQVTQMGQEVILRCVPISNHLYFYWYRQILGQKVEFLVSFYNNEISEKSEIFDDQFSVERPDGSNFTLKIRSTKLEDSAMYFCASSGQGTDTQYFGPGTRLTVL.

This chain uses TRBV5-6 with TRBJ2-7; no clear D. The V end lost 0 bases, the J end lost 1 base, and 11 bases lay between the germline ends. Germline CDR1 reads SGHDT; CDR2 reads YYEEEE. The CDR3 is 15 residues long. The CDR3: CASSLGGFDSYEQYF. DNA for the CDR3: TGTGCCAGCAGCTTGGGAGGCTTCGATTCCTACGAGCAGTACTTC.

This clone turned up a few times. The rearrangement links TRBV5-1 to TRBJ2-5, with 7 bases aligning to TRBD2. The CDR3 is 17 residues long. Trimming at V came to 0 bases and at J to 1 base, leaving 9 bases not matched to a gene. Germline lookup yields CDR1 SGHRS and CDR2 YFSETQ. The CDR3 DNA reads as TGCGCCAGCAGCTTGGTCCGGGGGAGGGGACTCCAAGAGACCCAGTACTTC. It yields the protein CASSLVRGRGLQETQYF.

The chain recombines TRBV27 with TRBJ1-1; maybe TRBD1 (5 bases). The V gene lost 5 bases and the J gene lost 1 base, with 11 bases spanning the gap. The germline V gene has CDR1 MNHEY and CDR2 SMNVEV (reference sequence). CDR3 size: 14 residues. CDR3 nucleotides: TGTGCCAGCAGTCTATTGGACAAGAACACTGAAGCTTTCTTT. Translation: CASSLLDKNTEAFF.

The sample holds a few counts of this clone. This chain joins TRBV7-8 and TRBJ1-5; no definite D call. The CDR3 length is 13 residues. Per the germline V gene, CDR1 is SGHVS and CDR2 is FQNEAQ. Deletions cut 5 bases from V and 5 bases from J, with 10 bases between. The CDR3 is CASSPWTDQPQHF. The CDR3, as DNA: TGTGCCAGCAGCCCATGGACTGATCAGCCCCAGCATTTT.

This clone was seen many times. The genes are TRBV7-9 and TRBJ2-5, with 10 bases aligning to TRBD2. Germline trimming cut 5 bases from V and 4 bases from J; bases unmatched to any gene: 4. The CDR3 is 14 residues long. Germline assignment: CDR1 SEHNR and CDR2 FQNEAQ (reference sequence). This CDR3 is CASSARTSGETQYF. DNA of the CDR3: TGTGCCAGCAGCGCCAGGACTAGCGGAGAGACCCAGTACTTC.

This rearrangement joins TRBV5-4 to TRBJ2-2; weak D call: TRBD2 (5 bases). Germline lookup yields CDR1 SGHNT and CDR2 YYREEE (reference sequence). This CDR3 contains 16 residues. The ends were cut back, 4 bases at V and 1 base at J, with 14 bases in the middle. The CDR3 reads CASSVGGPKNTGELFF. For the CDR3, the DNA is TGTGCCAGCAGCGTAGGCGGGCCGAAGAACACCGGGGAGCTGTTTTTT.

The rearrangement joins TRBV4-3 to TRBJ2-4; 8 bases line up with TRBD1. The V gene's germline CDR1 is LGHNA and CDR2 YSLEER. The CDR3 has 14 amino acids. The trim removed 4 bases at V and 8 bases at J, leaving 7 bases unmatched. CDR3 sequence reads: CASSPGTGKDIQYF. As DNA, the CDR3 is TGCGCCAGCAGCCCTGGGACAGGCAAGGACATTCAGTACTTC.

This clone was counted between two and nine times. This chain links TRBV30 with TRBJ2-1; 7 bases map to TRBD1. V dropped 7 bases and J dropped 1; count of bases not matched to a gene: 7. CDR1 and CDR2 from the germline V gene are GTSNPN and SVGIG (reference sequence). The CDR3 totals 14 residues. In DNA form, the CDR3 reads TGTGCCTTTCGGCAGGGGGTATCCTACAATGAGCAGTTCTTC. Its protein is CAFRQGVSYNEQFF.

This clone was observed a handful of times. The chain recombines TRBV28 with TRBJ1-2; 9 bases map to TRBD1. The V gene's germline CDR1 is MDHEN and CDR2 SYDVKM. V lost 3 bases and J lost 6; bases outside the gene matches: 11. The CDR3 loop spans 16 amino acids. The chain's CDR3 is CASSLGLQGAYDGYTF. CDR3 sequence (DNA): TGTGCCAGCAGTTTGGGATTACAGGGGGCGTATGATGGCTACACCTTC.

This clone came up a few times. The chain carries TRBV5-1 and TRBJ2-5; 8 nucleotides line up with TRBD1. With 4 bases clipped from V and 3 bases from J, the junction kept 8 bases outside the gene matches. From germline, CDR1 is SGHRS and CDR2 YFSETQ. This CDR3 is built from 15 residues. As DNA, the CDR3 is TGCGCCAGCAGCCCGAGGCGGACAGGGAAAGAGACCCAGTACTTC. The encoded protein is CASSPRRTGKETQYF.

V gene TRBV4-2 combines with J gene TRBJ2-1, with 7 bases lining up with TRBD1. Per the germline V gene, CDR1 is LGHNA and CDR2 is YNFKEQ. V trimming: 0 bases; J trimming: 4 bases; junction bases outside the gene matches: 0. The CDR3 runs 14 residues. CDR3: CASSQEGQYNEQFF. CDR3 nucleotide sequence: TGTGCCAGCAGCCAAGAGGGACAGTACAATGAGCAGTTCTTC.

This clone was detected once. The chain joins TRBV7-2 to TRBJ1-6; D is possibly TRBD1 (5 bases). The CDR3 spans 15 residues. Per the germline V gene, CDR1 is SGHTA and CDR2 is FQGNSA. The V gene lost 2 bases and the J gene lost 5 bases, with 10 bases spanning the gap. Here the CDR3 DNA reads TGTGCCAGCAGCTTATTCGGGGGGGATAATTCACCCCTCCACTTT. Translating gives CASSLFGGDNSPLHF.

Comments on this clone: In the same sample, other DNA sequences code for this CDR3. The chain joins TRBV29-1 to TRBJ2-7; no reliable D call. V gave up 1 base and J gave up 1 base, with 5 bases separating them. CDR3 length: 12 amino acids. CDR1 and CDR2 (germline): SQVTM, ANQGSEA. The CDR3: CSVEGSSYEQYF. As DNA, the CDR3 is TGCAGCGTTGAAGGCAGTTCCTACGAGCAGTACTTC.

The chain couples TRBV5-4 to TRBJ1-1, with D possibly being TRBD1 (5 bases). The V end lost 7 bases, the J end lost 7 bases, and 20 bases lay between the germline ends. Germline lookup yields CDR1 SGHNT and CDR2 YYREEE (reference sequence). The length of the CDR3 is 14 residues. This CDR3 is CASSTRHLRGEAFF. The CDR3 bases are TGTGCCAGCTCGACCAGGCACCTAAGGGGTGAAGCTTTCTTT.

This sequence joins TRBV19 and TRBJ2-7; D remains ambiguous. V was clipped by 3 bases and J by 4 bases, with 16 bases between them. The germline V gene encodes CDR1 LNHDA and CDR2 SQIVND (reference sequence). This CDR3 has 15 amino acids. The CDR3 bases are TGTGCCAGTAGTATTGCGACACCCCCCCGTTACGAGCAGTACTTC. The encoded protein is CASSIATPPRYEQYF.

This clone was detected a few times. The rearrangement links TRBV7-2 to TRBJ2-7; 7 nucleotides line up with TRBD2. The V gene's germline CDR1 is SGHTA and CDR2 FQGNSA. Unmatched junction bases numbered 10, after V lost 6 bases and J lost 2 bases. This CDR3 has 15 residues. CDR3 sequence (DNA): TGTGCCAGCAGTGCCGAGCGGGGCCTCACCTACGAGCAGTACTTC. Protein: CASSAERGLTYEQYF.

The chain has TRBV25-1 and TRBJ1-2; D is undetermined. Germline V gene data show CDR1 as MGHDK and CDR2 as SYGVNS. V was clipped by 9 bases and J by 7 bases, with 12 bases between them. CDR3 length: 11 amino acids. The CDR3 spells CASGAGVGYTF. CDR3 DNA sequence: TGTGCCAGTGGAGCCGGGGTTGGCTACACCTTC.